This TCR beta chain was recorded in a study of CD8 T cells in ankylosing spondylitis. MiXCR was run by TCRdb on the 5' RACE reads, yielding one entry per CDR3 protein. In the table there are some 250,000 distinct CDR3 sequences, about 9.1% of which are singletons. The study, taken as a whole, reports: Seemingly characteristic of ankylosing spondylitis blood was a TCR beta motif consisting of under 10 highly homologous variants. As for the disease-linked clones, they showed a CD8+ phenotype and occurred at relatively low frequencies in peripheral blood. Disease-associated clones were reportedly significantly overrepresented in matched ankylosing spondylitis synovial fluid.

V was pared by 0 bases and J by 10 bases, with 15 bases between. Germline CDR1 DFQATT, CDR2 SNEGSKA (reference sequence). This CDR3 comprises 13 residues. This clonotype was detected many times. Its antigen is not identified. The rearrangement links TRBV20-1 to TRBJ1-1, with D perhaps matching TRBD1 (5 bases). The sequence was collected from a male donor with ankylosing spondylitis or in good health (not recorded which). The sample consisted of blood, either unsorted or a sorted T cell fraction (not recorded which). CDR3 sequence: CSARDGTSNGAFF. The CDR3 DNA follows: TGCAGTGCTAGAGATGGGACGTCGAATGGAGCTTTCTTT.